The rows below give T cell receptor beta chains drawn from one sample of a study of blood T cell repertoires in COVID-19. Generated by immunoSEQ multiplex PCR, the TCRdb table keeps only in-frame clones and is missing some. The sample lists some 10,000 clones, roughly nine tenths occurring once. Sequencing input: peripheral blood. These receptors were obtained from a woman in her sixties or seventies with active COVID-19. CDR3s include the opening cysteine and the closing phenylalanine or tryptophan. The D gene is left open where the match is weak. Only part of the rows carry a size: once, few, many, or a class if the clone is expanded.

j_gene	abundance	d_gene	v_gene	CDR3nt	CDR3aa
TRBJ1-6	.	.	TRBV19	TGTGCCAGTAGTTTACAGAGCTCGGCCAATAATTCACCCCTCCACTTT	CASSLQSSANNSPLHF
TRBJ2-5	.	TRBD1	TRBV3-1/TRBV3-2	TGTGCCAGCAGCCAAGTAGGGACAGGGCAGAAAGAGACCCAGTACTTC	CASSQVGTGQKETQYF
TRBJ1-1	.	.	TRBV19	TGTGCCAGTAGCAGCCCTTGGGGGGAGAACACTGAAGCTTTCTTT	CASSSPWGENTEAFF
TRBJ2-6	.	TRBD1	TRBV30	TGTGCCTGGAGGAGGGACAGGGCAAGCTCTGGGGCCAACGTCCTGACTTTC	CAWRRDRASSGANVLTF
TRBJ2-6	.	.	TRBV3-1/TRBV3-2	TGTGCCAGCCGAGAACACGGAGGTGGGGCCAACGTCCTGACTTTC	CASREHGGGANVLTF
TRBJ2-5	.	TRBD1	TRBV5-1	TGCGCCAGCAGCAGGGAGACAGGGTATGGAGAGACCCAGTACTTC	CASSRETGYGETQYF
TRBJ2-5	.	.	TRBV5-1	TGCGCCAGCCGGGGAGAGGAGACCCAGTACTTC	CASRGEETQYF
TRBJ2-3	once	.	TRBV5-8	TGTGCCAGCAGCGCAGGGCGGGGCAGCACAGATACGCAGTATTTT	CASSAGRGSTDTQYF
TRBJ2-3	.	.	TRBV5-8	TGTGCCAGCAGCCTTAGTATGTCTAGCACAGATACGCAGTATTTT	CASSLSMSSTDTQYF
TRBJ2-6	once	.	TRBV7-3	TGTGCCAGCAGCTTAAGCGCAGGGGCTATTGGGGCCAACGTCCTGACTTTC	CASSLSAGAIGANVLTF
TRBJ2-7	.	TRBD2	TRBV19	TGTGCCAGTAGTGTTTCTAGCGGGAGAGGCGAGCAGTACTTC	CASSVSSGRGEQYF
TRBJ2-2	once	TRBD2	TRBV6-2/TRBV6-3	TGTGCCAGCAGTAAAGGGACTAGCGGAGTGAACACCGGGGAGCTGTTTTTT	CASSKGTSGVNTGELFF